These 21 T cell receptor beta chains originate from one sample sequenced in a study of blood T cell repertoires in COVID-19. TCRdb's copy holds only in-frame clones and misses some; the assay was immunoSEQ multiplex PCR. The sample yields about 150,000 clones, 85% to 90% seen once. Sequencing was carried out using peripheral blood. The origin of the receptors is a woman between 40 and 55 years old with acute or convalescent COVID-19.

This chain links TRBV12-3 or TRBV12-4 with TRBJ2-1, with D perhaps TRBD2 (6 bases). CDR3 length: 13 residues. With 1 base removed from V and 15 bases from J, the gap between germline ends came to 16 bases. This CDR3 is CASSLGGRGSGFF. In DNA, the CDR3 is TGTGCCAGCAGTTTAGGGGGTCGGGGGAGTGGGTTCTTC.

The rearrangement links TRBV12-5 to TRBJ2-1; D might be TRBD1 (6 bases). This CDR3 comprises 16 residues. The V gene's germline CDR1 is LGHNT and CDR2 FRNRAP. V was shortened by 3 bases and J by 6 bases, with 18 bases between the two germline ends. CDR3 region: CASGLTLGARVNEQFF. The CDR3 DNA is TGTGCTAGTGGTTTAACCCTGGGGGCTAGAGTCAATGAGCAGTTCTTC.

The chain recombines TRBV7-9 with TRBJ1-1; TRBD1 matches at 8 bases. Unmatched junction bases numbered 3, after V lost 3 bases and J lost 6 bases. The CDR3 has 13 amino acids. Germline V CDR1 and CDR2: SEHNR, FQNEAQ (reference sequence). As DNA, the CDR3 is TGTGCCAGCAGCTTTCAGGGGGCGGCTGAAGCTTTCTTT. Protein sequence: CASSFQGAAEAFF. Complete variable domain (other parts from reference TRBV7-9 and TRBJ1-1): DTGVSQNPRHKITKRGQNVTFRCDPISEHNRLYWYRQTLGQGPEFLTYFQNEAQLEKSRLLSDRFSAERPKGSFSTLEIQRTEQGDSAMYLCASSFQGAAEAFFGQGTRLTVV.

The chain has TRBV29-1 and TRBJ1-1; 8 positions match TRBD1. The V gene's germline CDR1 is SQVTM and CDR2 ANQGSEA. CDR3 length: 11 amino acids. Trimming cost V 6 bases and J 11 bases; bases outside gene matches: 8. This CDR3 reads CSVLTGGSAFF. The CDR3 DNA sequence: TGCAGCGTCCTAACAGGGGGATCGGCTTTCTTT.

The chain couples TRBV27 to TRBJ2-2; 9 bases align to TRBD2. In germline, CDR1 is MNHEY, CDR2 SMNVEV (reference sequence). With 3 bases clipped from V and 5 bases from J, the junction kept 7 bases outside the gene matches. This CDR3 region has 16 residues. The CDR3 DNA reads TGTGCCAGCAGTTTTGCGGGGGGGAGAAGGACCGGGGAGCTGTTTTTT. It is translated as CASSFAGGRRTGELFF.

The CDR3 sequence is CASSLQNTEAFF. In DNA, the CDR3 is TGTGCCAGCAGCTTACAGAACACTGAAGCTTTCTTT. The V call is TRBV11-2, the J call TRBJ1-1; D gene ambiguous. The CDR3 covers 12 residues. In germline, CDR1 is SGHAT, CDR2 FQNNGV. Trimming took 2 bases from V and 1 from J, leaving 2 bases between them.

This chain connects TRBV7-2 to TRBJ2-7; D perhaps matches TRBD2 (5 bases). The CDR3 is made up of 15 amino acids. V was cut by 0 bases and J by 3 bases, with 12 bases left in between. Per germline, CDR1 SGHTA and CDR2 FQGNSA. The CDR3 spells CASSLAGVSYYEQYF. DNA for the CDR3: TGTGCCAGCAGCTTAGCGGGAGTCTCATACTACGAGCAGTACTTC.

The CDR3: CASRAAGTGYTF. The CDR3 DNA reads as TGTGCCAGCAGGGCAGCGGGCACTGGCTACACCTTC. The chain combines TRBV2 with TRBJ1-2; D not certain. The CDR3 sequence is 12 residues long. With 6 bases removed from V and 7 bases from J, the gap between germline ends came to 12 bases. Germline V gene data show CDR1 as SNHLY and CDR2 as FYNNEI. Together with reference TRBV2 and TRBJ1-2, the CDR3 gives the full variable domain: EPEVTQTPSHQVTQMGQEVILRCVPISNHLYFYWYRQILGQKVEFLVSFYNNEISEKSEIFDDQFSVERPDGSNFTLKIRSTKLEDSAMYFCASRAAGTGYTFGSGTRLTVV.

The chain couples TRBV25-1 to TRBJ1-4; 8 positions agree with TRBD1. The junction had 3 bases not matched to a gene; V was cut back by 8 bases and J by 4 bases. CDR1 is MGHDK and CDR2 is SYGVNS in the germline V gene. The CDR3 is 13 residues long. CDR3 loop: CASRGQVNEKLFF. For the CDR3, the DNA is TGTGCCAGCCGGGGACAGGTTAATGAAAAACTGTTTTTT. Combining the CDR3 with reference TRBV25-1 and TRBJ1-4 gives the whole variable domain EADIYQTPRYLVIGTGKKITLECSQTMGHDKMYWYQQDPGMELHLIHYSYGVNSTEKGDLSSESTVSRIRTEHFPLTLESARPSHTSQYLCASRGQVNEKLFFGSGTQLSVL.

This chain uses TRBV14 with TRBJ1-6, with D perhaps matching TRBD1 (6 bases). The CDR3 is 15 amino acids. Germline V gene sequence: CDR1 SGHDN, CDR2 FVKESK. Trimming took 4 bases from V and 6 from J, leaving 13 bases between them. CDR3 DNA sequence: TGTGCCAGCAGCCGGCAGGCAGGGGCTAATTCACCCCTCCACTTT. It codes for CASSRQAGANSPLHF.

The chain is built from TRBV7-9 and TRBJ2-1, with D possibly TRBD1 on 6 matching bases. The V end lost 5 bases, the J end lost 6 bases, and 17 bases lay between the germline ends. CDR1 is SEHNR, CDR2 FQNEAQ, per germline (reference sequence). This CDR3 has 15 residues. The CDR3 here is CASSPPGTPINEQFF. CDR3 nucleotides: TGTGCCAGCAGCCCGCCCGGGACACCAATCAATGAGCAGTTCTTC.

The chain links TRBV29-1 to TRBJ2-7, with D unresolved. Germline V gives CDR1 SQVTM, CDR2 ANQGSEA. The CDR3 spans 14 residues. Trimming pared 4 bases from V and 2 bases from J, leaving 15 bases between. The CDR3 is CSVGAKRQTYEQYF. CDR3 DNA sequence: TGCAGCGTTGGGGCTAAACGCCAAACCTACGAGCAGTACTTC.

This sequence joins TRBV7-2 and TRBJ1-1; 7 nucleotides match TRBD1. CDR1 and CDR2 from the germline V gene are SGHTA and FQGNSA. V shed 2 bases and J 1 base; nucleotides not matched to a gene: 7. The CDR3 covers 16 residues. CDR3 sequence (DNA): TGTGCCAGCAGCTTAAGTAGGAGGGGGCGGAACACTGAAGCTTTCTTT. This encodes CASSLSRRGRNTEAFF.

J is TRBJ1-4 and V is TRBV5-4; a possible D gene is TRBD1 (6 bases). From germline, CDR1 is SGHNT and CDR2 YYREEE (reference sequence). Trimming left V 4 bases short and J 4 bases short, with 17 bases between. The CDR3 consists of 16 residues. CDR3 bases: TGTGCCAGCAGCATCACAGGGTTGGGGTTTAATGAAAAACTGTTTTTT. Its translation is CASSITGLGFNEKLFF.

The CDR3 DNA reads TGTGCCAGCAGTCCTGGACAAGGTACAACCCTTCAAGAGACCCAGTACTTC. Amino acid sequence: CASSPGQGTTLQETQYF. V gene TRBV27 combines with J gene TRBJ2-5; a possible D gene is TRBD1 (5 bases). V shed 5 bases and J shed 2 bases, with 21 bases lying between them. CDR1 is MNHEY and CDR2 is SMNVEV in the germline V gene (reference sequence). This CDR3 has 17 residues.

This CDR3 is CSASAGFNYGYTF. The CDR3, as DNA: TGCAGTGCTAGTGCGGGATTCAACTATGGCTACACCTTC. The chain employs TRBV20-1 and TRBJ1-2; D is undetermined. CDR1 is DFQATT, CDR2 SNEGSKA, per germline (reference sequence). Trimming pared 3 bases from V and 2 bases from J, leaving 10 bases between. The CDR3 runs 13 residues.

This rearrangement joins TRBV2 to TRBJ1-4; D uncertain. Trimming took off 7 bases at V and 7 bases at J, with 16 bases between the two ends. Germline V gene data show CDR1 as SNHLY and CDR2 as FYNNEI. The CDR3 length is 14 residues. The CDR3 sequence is CASISYPASEKLFF. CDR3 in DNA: TGTGCCAGCATTTCTTACCCAGCGAGTGAAAAACTGTTTTTT.

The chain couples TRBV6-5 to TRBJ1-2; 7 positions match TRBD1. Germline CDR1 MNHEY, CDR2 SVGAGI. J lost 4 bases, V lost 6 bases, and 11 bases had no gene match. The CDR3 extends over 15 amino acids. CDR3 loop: CASSVLRGQFYGYTF. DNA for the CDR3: TGTGCCAGCAGCGTGCTAAGGGGACAGTTCTATGGCTACACCTTC.

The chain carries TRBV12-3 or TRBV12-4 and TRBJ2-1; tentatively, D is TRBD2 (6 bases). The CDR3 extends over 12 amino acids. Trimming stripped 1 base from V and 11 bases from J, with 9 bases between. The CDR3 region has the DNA TGTGCCAGCAGTTTAGAGGGACTTAAGCAGTTCTTC. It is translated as CASSLEGLKQFF.

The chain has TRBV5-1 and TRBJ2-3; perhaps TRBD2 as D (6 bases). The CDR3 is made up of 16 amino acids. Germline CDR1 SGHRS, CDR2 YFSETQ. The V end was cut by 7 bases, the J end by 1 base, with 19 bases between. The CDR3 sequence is CASSSGGWGGTDTQYF. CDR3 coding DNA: TGCGCCAGCTCTTCGGGTGGATGGGGGGGCACAGATACGCAGTATTTT.

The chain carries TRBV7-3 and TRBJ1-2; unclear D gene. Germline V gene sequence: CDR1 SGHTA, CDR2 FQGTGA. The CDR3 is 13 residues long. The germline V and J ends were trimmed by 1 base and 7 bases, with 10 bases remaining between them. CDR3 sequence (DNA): TGTGCCAGCAGCTTAAATGATCGCGTTGGCTACACCTTC. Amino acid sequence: CASSLNDRVGYTF. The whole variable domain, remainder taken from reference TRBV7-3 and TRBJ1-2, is GAGVSQTPSNKVTEKGKYVELRCDPISGHTALYWYRQSLGQGPEFLIYFQGTGAADDSGLPNDRFFAVRPEGSVSTLKIQRTERGDSAVYLCASSLNDRVGYTFGSGTRLTVV.